This T cell receptor beta chain emerged from a study of OX40 agonist ivuxolimab in advanced cancers. Overall study context: The study enrolled dose-escalation patients with hepatocellular carcinoma, melanoma, renal cell or head and neck cancer.

The data were produced by immunoSEQ multiplex PCR, yet TCRdb's version contains in-frame clones alone and is incomplete. The repertoire has 70,000 to 85,000 clones, over 90% of them found once; the top ten carry approximately 0.69%. Note on this clone: Its antigen remains unknown.

Whole-study findings and limits: Fewer expanded clones were found on average in CD4+ than in CD8+ T cells. Some nonresponders also had low normalized T-cell clonal expansion.

The sequencing used CD4+ or CD8+ T cells sorted from blood, collected in a trial of the OX40 agonist ivuxolimab. This clonotype was sampled from an adult with an advanced solid tumor such as melanoma, head and neck, liver or kidney cancer.

Written as DNA, the CDR3 is TGTGCCAGCAGACGATCACGGACATATCAAGAGACCCAGTACTTC. This encodes CASRRSRTYQETQYF. V is TRBV27 and J is TRBJ2-5; weak D call: TRBD1 (5 bases). Trimming removed 6 bases at V and 2 bases at J, with 16 bases between. CDR1 and CDR2 from the germline V gene are MNHEY and SMNVEV (reference sequence). The CDR3 is 15 amino acids.